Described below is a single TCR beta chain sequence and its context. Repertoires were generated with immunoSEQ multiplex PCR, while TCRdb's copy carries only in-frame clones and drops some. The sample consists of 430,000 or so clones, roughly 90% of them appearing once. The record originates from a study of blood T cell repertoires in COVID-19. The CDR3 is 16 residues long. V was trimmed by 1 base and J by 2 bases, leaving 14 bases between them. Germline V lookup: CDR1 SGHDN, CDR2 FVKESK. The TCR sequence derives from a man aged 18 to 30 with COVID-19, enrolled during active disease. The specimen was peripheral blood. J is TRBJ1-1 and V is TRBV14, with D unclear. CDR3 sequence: CASSQVPRLRNTEAFF. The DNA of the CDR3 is TGTGCCAGCAGCCAAGTGCCACGGTTAAGAAACACTGAAGCTTTCTTT.